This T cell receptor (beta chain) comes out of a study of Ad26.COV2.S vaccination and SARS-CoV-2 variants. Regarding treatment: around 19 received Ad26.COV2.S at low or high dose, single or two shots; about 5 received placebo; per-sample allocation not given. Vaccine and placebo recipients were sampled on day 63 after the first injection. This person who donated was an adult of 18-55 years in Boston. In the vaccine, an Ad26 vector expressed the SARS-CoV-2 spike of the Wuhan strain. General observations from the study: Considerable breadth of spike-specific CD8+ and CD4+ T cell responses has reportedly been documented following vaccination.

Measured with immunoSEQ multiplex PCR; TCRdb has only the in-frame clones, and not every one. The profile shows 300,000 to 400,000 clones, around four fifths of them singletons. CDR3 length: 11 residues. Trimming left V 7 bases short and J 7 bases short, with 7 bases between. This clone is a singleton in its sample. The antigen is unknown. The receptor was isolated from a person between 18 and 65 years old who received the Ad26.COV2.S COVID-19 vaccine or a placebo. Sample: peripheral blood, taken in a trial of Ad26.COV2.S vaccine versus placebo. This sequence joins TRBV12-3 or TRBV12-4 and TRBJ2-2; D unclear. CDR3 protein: CASTQIGELFF. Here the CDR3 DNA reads TGTGCCAGCACCCAGATCGGGGAGCTGTTTTTT.